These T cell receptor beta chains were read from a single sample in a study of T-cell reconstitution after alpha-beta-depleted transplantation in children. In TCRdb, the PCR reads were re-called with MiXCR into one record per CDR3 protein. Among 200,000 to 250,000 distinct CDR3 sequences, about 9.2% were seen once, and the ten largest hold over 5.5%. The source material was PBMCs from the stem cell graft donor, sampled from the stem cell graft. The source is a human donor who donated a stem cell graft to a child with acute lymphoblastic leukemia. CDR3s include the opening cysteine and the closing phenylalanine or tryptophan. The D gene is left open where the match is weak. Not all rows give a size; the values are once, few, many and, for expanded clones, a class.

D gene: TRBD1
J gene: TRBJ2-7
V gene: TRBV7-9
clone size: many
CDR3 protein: CASSSALGGKIYEQYF
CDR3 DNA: TGTGCCAGCAGCTCCGCCCTAGGGGGCAAGATTTACGAGCAGTACTTC

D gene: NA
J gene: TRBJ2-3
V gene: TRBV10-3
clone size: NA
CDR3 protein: CAGRQDTTDTQYF
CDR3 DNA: TGTGCCGGACGACAGGATACTACAGATACGCAGTATTTT

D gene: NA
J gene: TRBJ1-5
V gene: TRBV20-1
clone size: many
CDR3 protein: CSASTQELGAQHF
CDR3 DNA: TGCAGTGCTAGCACACAGGAACTAGGGGCCCAGCATTTT

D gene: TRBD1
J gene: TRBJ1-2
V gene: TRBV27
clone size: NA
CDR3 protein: CASTPGGQGSGYTF
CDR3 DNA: TGTGCCAGCACCCCCGGAGGACAGGGATCTGGCTACACCTTC

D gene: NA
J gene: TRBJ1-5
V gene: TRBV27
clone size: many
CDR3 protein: CATRSGLAYSNQPQHF
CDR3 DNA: TGTGCCACACGCAGCGGACTGGCGTATAGCAATCAGCCCCAGCATTTT

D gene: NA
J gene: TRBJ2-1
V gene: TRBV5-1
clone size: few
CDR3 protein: CASSPTGGNEQFF
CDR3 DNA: TGCGCCAGCAGCCCTACAGGAGGCAATGAGCAGTTCTTC

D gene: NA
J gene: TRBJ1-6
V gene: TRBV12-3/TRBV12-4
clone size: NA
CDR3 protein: CASSLVSPLHF
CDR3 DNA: TGTGCCAGCAGTTTAGTTTCACCCCTCCACTTT

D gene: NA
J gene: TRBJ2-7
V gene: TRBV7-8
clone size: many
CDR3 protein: CASSLAQAVGPYEQYF
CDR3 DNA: TGTGCCAGCAGCTTAGCGCAGGCGGTCGGTCCCTACGAGCAGTACTTC

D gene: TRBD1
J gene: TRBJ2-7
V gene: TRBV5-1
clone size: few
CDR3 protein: CASSLEADRGNEQYF
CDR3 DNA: TGCGCCAGCAGCTTGGAGGCGGACAGGGGTAACGAGCAGTACTTC

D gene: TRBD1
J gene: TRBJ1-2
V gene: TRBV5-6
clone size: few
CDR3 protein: CASSPRTGEVYGYTF
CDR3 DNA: TGTGCCAGCAGCCCGCGGACAGGGGAGGTCTATGGCTACACCTTC

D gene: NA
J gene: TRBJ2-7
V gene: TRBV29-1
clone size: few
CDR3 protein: CSVEPGRGYEQYF
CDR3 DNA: TGCAGCGTTGAACCGGGACGGGGCTACGAGCAGTACTTC

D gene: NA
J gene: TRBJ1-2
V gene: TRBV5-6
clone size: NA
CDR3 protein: CASSPDRSEVGYTF
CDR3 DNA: TGTGCCAGCAGCCCAGACAGGTCAGAGGTTGGCTACACCTTC

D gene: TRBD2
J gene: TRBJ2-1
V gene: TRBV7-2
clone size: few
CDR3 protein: CASSFRLAYEQFF
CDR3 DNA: TGTGCCAGCAGCTTCCGACTAGCCTATGAGCAGTTCTTC

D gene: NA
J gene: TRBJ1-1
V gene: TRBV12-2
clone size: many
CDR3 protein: CASRLVIPANTEAFF
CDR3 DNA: TGTGCAAGTCGCTTAGTGATCCCAGCGAACACTGAAGCTTTCTTT

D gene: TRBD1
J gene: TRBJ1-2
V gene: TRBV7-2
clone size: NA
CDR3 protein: CASSTHRDRGTNYGYTF
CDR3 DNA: TGTGCCAGCAGCACCCACCGGGACAGGGGAACTAACTATGGCTACACCTTC

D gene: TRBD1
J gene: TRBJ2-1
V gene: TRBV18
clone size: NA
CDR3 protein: CASSPPGGSSYNEQFF
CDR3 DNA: TGTGCCAGCTCACCGCCAGGGGGAAGCTCCTACAATGAGCAGTTCTTC

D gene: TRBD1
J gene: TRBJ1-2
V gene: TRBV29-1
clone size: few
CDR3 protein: CSVDNRDRGSLQYGYTF
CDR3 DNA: TGCAGCGTCGATAACCGGGACAGGGGGTCTCTTCAGTATGGCTACACCTTC

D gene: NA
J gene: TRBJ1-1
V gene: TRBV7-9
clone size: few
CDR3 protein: CASSHRQGPEAFF
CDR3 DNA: TGTGCCAGCAGCCACCGTCAGGGCCCTGAAGCTTTCTTT

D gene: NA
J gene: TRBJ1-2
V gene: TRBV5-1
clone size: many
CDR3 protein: CASSFGTSSNGYTF
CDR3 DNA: TGCGCCAGCAGCTTCGGAACGTCGTCGAATGGCTACACCTTC

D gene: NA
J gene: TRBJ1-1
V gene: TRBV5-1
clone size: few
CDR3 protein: CASSPVGRSDTEAFF
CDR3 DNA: TGCGCCAGCAGTCCGGTGGGGAGGTCGGACACTGAAGCTTTCTTT

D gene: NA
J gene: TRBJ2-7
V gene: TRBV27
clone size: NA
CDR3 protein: CASSFMSPVYEQYF
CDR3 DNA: TGTGCCAGCAGTTTCATGTCTCCGGTGTACGAGCAGTACTTC

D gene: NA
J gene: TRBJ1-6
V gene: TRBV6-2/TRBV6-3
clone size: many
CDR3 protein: CASSYGRTYSPLHF
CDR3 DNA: TGTGCCAGCAGTTACGGCAGGACTTATTCACCCCTCCACTTT

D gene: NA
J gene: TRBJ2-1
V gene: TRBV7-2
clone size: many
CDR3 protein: CASSLGPGAANEQFF
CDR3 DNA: TGTGCCAGCAGCTTGGGCCCAGGGGCGGCGAATGAGCAGTTCTTC

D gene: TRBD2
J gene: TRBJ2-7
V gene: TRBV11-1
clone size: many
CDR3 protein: CASSLSGTEGYEQYF
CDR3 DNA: TGTGCCAGCAGCTTGAGCGGGACGGAAGGCTACGAGCAGTACTTC

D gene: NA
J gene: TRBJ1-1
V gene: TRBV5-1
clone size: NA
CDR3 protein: CASSPGINPGTEAFF
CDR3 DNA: TGCGCCAGCAGCCCGGGGATCAACCCGGGGACTGAAGCTTTCTTT

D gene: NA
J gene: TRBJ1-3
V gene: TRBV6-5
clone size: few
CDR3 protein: CASSYSGGGSENPIYF
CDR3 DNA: TGTGCCAGCAGTTACTCGGGAGGTGGCTCTGAAAACCCCATATATTTT

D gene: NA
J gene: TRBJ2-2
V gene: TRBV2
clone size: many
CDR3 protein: CASWKDTNTGELFF
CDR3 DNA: TGTGCCAGCTGGAAGGACACGAACACCGGGGAGCTGTTTTTT

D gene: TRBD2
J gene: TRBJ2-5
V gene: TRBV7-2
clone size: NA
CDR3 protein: CASSRDGTSGGRGTQYF
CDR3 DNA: TGTGCCAGCAGCCGAGACGGGACTAGCGGGGGTCGGGGGACCCAGTACTTC

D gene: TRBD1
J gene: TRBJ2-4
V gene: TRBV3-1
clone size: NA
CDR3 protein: CASCHRTGVGIQYF
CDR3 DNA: TGTGCCTCCTGCCATCGGACAGGAGTTGGCATTCAGTACTTC

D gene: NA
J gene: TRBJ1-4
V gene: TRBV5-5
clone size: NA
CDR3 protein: CASSLFRGIDEKLFF
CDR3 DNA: TGTGCCAGCAGCTTGTTCCGGGGGATCGACGAAAAACTGTTTTTT

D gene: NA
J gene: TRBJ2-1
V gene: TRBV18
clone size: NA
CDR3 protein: CASSPEWGPLGDEQFF
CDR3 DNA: TGTGCCAGCTCACCTGAATGGGGACCCCTGGGGGATGAGCAGTTCTTC

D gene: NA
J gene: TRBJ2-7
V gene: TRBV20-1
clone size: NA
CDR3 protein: CSARDRDGRYEQYF
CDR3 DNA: TGCAGTGCTAGAGATCGGGACGGCCGCTACGAGCAGTACTTC

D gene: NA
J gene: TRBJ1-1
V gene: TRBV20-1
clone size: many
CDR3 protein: CSARGGFWTEAFF
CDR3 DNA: TGCAGTGCTAGAGGGGGGTTTTGGACTGAAGCTTTCTTT

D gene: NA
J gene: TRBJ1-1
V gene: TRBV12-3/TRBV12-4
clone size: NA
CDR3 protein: CASILGNTEAFF
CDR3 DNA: NA

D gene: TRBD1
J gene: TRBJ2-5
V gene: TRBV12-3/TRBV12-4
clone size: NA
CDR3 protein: CASSPQSTGNQETQYF
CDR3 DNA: TGTGCCAGCAGTCCTCAGTCGACAGGGAACCAAGAGACCCAGTACTTC

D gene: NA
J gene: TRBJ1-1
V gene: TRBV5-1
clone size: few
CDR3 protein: CASSLDWRSTEAFF
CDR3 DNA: TGCGCCAGCAGCTTGGATTGGAGATCCACTGAAGCTTTCTTT